This T cell receptor beta chain was sequenced in a study of cytomegalovirus exposure and HLA in healthy donors. Study outcomes and limitations: In presence/absence analyses, roughly uniform sequencing depth across donors was assumed. The study carried out a later analysis of TCR beta sequences. It associated under 20,000 of them with specific HLA alleles at a false discovery rate of 0.05. The likely origin of a cluster of highly shared sequence variants was a sequencing artifact.

This CDR3 contains 16 residues. Looked up from germline, CDR1 is MGHRA and CDR2 is YSYEKL. V lost 4 bases, J lost 0 bases, and 8 bases stayed unmatched. As concerns this clone: Its target is not known.

PCR was performed using 60 Vbeta and 13 Jbeta primers. Sequenced by immunoSEQ multiplex PCR; TCRdb stores in-frame clones only, minus some. Here the sample spans around 120,000 clones, about 70% being singletons. Sequenced material: PBMCs. The origin of this receptor is a woman aged 35 to 49 in good health and CMV-seronegative. The rearrangement joins TRBV4-1 to TRBJ1-1; 7 bases map to TRBD1. CDR3 sequence (DNA): TGCGCCAGCAGCCCGCTACGGGACAGCTTGAACACTGAAGCTTTCTTT. Translating it yields CASSPLRDSLNTEAFF.